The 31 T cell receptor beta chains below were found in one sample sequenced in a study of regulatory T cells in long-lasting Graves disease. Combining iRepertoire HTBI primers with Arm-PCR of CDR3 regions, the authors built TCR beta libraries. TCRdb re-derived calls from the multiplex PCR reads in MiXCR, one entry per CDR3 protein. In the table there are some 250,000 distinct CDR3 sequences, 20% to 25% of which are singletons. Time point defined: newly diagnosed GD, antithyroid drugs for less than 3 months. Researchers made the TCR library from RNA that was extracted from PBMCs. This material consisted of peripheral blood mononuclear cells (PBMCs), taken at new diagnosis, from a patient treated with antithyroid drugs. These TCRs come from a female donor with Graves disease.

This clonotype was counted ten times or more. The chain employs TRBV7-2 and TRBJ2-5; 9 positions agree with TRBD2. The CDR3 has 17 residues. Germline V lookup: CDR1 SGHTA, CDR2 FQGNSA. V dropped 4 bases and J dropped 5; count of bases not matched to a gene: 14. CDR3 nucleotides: TGTGCCAGCAGCTATAGGGGGCTAGCGGGGCCTGGGGAGACCCAGTACTTC. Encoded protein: CASSYRGLAGPGETQYF.

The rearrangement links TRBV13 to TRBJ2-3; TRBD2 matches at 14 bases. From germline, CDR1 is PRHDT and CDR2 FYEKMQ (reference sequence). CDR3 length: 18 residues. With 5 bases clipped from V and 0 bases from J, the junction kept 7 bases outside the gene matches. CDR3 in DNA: TGTGCCAGCAGCGATGGACTAGCGGGAGGCGCGAGCACAGATACGCAGTATTTT. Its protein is CASSDGLAGGASTDTQYF.

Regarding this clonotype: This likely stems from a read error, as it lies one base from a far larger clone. The CDR3, as DNA: TGTGCCAGCATTCAGACTGGCGGGTTAGGTGAGCAGTTCTTC. Encoded protein: CASIQTGGLGEQFF. The V and J genes are TRBV7-8 and TRBJ2-1; D possibly corresponds to TRBD2 (5 bases). The germline V gene has CDR1 SGHVS and CDR2 FQNEAQ. Trimming removed 7 bases from V and 9 bases from J, with 19 bases in between. The CDR3 contains 14 residues.

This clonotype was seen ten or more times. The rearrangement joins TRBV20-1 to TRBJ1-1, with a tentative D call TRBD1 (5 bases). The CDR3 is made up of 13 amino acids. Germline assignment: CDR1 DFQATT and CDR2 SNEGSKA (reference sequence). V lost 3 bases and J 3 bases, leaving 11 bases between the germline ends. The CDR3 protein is CSASEGGDTEAFF. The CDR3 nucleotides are TGCAGTGCTAGCGAGGGAGGGGACACTGAAGCTTTCTTT.

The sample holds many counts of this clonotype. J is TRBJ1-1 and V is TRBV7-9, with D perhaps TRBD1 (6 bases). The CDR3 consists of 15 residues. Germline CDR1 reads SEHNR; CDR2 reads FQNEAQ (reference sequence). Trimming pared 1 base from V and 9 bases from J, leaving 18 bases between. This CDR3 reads CASSLVGGGTKQAFF. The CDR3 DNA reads TGTGCCAGCAGCTTAGTTGGGGGTGGGACAAAACAAGCTTTCTTT. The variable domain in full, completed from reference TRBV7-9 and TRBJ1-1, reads DTGVSQNPRHKITKRGQNVTFRCDPISEHNRLYWYRQTLGQGPEFLTYFQNEAQLEKSRLLSDRFSAERPKGSFSTLEIQRTEQGDSAMYLCASSLVGGGTKQAFFGQGTRLTVV.

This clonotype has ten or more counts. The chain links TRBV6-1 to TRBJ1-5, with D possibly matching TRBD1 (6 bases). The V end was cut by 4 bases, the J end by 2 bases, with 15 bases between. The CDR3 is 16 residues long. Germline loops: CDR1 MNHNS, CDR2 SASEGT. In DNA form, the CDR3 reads TGTGCCAGCAGTGCCAACAACAGGGTGGGCAATCAGCCCCAGCATTTT. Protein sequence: CASSANNRVGNQPQHF.

CDR3 loop: CASSIESGGAQETQYF. CDR3 sequence (DNA): TGTGCCAGTAGTATTGAGAGCGGGGGGGCCCAAGAGACCCAGTACTTC. The J gene is TRBJ2-5, the V gene TRBV19, with TRBD2 identical over 10 bases. The CDR3 length is 16 residues. Per germline, CDR1 LNHDA and CDR2 SQIVND (reference sequence). J was trimmed by 1 base and V by 3 bases; bases with no gene match: 5.

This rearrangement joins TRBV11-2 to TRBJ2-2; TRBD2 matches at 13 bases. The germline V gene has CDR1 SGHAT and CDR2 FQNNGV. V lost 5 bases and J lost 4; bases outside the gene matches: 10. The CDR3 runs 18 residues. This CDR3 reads CASSKDRGLAGFTGELFF. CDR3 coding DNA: TGTGCCAGCAGCAAAGATCGGGGACTAGCGGGGTTCACCGGGGAGCTGTTTTTT.

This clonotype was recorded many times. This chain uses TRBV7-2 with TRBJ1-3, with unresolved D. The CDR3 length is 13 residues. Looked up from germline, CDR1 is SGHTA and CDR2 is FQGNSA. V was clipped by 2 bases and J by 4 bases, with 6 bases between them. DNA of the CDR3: TGTGCCAGCAGCTTACAAGGGGGAAACACCATATATTTT. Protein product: CASSLQGGNTIYF.

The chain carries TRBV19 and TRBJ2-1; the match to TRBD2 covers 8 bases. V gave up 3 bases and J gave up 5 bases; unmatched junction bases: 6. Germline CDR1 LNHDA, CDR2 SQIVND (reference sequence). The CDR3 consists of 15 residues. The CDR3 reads CASSITSGPHNEQFF. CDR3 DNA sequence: TGTGCCAGTAGTATTACTAGCGGTCCCCACAATGAGCAGTTCTTC.

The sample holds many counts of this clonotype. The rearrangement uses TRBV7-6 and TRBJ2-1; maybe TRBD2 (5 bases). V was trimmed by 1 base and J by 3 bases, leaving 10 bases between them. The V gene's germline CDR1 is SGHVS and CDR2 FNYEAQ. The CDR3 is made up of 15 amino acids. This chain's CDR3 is CASSLGGSNYNEQFF. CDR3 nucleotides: TGTGCCAGCAGCTTAGGTGGGAGTAACTACAATGAGCAGTTCTTC.

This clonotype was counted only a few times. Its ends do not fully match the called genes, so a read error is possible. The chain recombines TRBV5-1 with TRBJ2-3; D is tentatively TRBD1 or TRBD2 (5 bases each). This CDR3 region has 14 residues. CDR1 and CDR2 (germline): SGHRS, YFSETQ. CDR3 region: CASSGRDGGDTQYF. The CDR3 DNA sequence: TGTGCCAGCAGCGGCCGGGACGGTGGGGATACGCAGTATTTT.

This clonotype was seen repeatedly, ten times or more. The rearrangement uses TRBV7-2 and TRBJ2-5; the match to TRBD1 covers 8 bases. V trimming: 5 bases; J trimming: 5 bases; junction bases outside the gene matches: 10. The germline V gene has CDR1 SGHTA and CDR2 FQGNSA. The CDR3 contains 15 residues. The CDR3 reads CASSQSGQGYETQYF. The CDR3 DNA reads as TGTGCCAGCAGCCAAAGCGGACAGGGTTATGAGACCCAGTACTTC.

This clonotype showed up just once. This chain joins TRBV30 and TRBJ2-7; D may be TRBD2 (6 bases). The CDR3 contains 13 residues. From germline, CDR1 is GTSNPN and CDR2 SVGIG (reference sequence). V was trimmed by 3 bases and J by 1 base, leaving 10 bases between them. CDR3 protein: CAWRGGQSYEQYF. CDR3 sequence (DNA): TGTGCCTGGAGGGGAGGTCAATCCTACGAGCAGTACTTC.

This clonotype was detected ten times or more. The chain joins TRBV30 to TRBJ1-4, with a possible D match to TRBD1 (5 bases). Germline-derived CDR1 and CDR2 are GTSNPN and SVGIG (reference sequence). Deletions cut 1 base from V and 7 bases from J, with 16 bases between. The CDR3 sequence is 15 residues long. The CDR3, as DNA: TGTGCCTGGAGTGGATCCCGGGGCGGTATTGAAAAACTGTTTTTT. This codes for CAWSGSRGGIEKLFF.

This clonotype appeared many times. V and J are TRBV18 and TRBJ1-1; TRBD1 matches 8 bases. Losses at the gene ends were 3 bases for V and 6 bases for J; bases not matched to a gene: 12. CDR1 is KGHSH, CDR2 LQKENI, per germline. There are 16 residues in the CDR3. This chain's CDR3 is CASSPRQGAIGSEAFF. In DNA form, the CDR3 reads TGTGCCAGCTCACCGCGGCAGGGGGCAATCGGGTCTGAAGCTTTCTTT.

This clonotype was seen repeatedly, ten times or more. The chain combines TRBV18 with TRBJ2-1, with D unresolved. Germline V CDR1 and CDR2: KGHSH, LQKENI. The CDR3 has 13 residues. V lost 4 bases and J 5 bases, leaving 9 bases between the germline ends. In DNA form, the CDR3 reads TGTGCCAGCTCACAAGGACGAAACAATGAGCAGTTCTTC. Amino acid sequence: CASSQGRNNEQFF.

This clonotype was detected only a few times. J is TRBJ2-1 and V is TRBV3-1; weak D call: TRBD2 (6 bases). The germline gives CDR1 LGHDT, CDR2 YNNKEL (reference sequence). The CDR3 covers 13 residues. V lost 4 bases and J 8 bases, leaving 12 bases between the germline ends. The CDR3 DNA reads TGTGCCAGCAGCCTCCGGACTAACCATGAGCAGTTCTTC. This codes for CASSLRTNHEQFF.

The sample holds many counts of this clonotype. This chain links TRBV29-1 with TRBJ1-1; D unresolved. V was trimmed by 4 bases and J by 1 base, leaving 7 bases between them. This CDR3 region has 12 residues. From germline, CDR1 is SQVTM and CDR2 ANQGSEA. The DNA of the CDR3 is TGCAGCGTTGCAGTCGCGAACACTGAAGCTTTCTTT. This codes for CSVAVANTEAFF.

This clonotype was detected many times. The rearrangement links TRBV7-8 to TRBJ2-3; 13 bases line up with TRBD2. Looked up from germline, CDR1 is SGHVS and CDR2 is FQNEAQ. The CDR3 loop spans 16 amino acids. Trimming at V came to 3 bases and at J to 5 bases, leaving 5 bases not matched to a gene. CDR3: CASSLGLAGRGDTQYF. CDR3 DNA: TGTGCCAGCAGCTTGGGACTAGCGGGGAGGGGAGATACGCAGTATTTT.

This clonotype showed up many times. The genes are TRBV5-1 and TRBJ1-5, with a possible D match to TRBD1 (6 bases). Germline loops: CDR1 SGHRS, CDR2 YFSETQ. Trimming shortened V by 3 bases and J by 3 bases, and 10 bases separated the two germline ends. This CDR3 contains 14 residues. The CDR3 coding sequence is TGCGCCAGCAGCTGGGGGGACAACAATCAGCCCCAGCATTTT. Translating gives CASSWGDNNQPQHF.

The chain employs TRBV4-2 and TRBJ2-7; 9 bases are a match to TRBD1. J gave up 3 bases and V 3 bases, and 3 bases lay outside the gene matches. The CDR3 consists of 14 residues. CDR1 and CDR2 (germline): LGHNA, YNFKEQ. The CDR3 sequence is CASSQGTGLYEQYF. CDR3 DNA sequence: TGTGCCAGCAGCCAGGGGACAGGGCTCTACGAGCAGTACTTC.

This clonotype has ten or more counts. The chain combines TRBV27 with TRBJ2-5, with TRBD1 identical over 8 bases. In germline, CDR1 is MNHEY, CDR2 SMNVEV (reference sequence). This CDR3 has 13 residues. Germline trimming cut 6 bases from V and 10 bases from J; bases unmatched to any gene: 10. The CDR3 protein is CASSPGTGLDQYF. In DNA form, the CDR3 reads TGTGCCAGCAGCCCCGGGACAGGTTTGGACCAGTACTTC.

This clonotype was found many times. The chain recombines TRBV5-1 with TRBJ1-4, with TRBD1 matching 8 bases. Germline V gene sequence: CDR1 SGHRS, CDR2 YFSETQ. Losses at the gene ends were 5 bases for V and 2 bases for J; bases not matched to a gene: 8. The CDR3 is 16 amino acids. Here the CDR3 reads CASSIDRGSTNEKLFF. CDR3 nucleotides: TGCGCCAGCAGTATCGACAGGGGATCTACTAATGAAAAACTGTTTTTT.

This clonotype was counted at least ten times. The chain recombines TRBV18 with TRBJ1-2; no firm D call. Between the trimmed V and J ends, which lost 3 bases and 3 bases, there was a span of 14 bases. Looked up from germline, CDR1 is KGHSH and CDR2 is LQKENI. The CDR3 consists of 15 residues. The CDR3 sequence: CASSPGLRFDYGYTF. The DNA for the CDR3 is TGTGCCAGCTCACCGGGCCTGCGCTTCGACTATGGCTACACCTTC.

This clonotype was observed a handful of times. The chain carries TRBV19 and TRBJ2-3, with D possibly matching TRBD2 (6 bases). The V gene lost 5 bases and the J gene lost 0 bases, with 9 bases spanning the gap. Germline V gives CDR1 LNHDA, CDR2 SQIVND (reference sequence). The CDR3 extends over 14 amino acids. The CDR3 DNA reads TGTGCCAGTAGTTCGCGGGGTAGCACAGATACGCAGTATTTT. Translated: CASSSRGSTDTQYF.

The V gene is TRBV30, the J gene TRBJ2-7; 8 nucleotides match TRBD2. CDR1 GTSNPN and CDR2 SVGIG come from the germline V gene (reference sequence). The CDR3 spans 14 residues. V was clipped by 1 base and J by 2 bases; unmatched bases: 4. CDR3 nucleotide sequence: TGTGCCTGGAGTGAAGCGGGAGTACCCTACGAGCAGTACTTC. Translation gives CAWSEAGVPYEQYF. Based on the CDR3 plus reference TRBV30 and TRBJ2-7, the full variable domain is SQTIHQWPATLVQPVGSPLSLECTVEGTSNPNLYWYRQAAGRGLQLLFYSVGIGQISSEVPQNLSASRPQDRQFILSSKKLLLSDSGFYLCAWSEAGVPYEQYFGPGTRLTVT.

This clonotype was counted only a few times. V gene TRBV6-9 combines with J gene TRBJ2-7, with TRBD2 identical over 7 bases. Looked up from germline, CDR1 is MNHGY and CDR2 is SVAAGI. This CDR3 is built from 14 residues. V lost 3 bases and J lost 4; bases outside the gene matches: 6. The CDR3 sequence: CASSYSREVYEQYF. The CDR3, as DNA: TGTGCCAGCAGTTACAGTCGGGAGGTTTACGAGCAGTACTTC.

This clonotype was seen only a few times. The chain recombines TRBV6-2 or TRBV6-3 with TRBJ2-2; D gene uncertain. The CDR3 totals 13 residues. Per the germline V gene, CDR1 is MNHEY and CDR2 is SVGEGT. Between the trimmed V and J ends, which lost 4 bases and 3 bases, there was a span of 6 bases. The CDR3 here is CASSWQDTGELFF. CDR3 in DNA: TGTGCCAGCAGTTGGCAGGACACCGGGGAGCTGTTTTTT.

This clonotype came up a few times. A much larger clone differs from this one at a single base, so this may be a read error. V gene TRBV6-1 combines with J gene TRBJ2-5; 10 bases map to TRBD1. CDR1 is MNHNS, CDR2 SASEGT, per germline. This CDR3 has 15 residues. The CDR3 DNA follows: TGCGCCAGCAGTGCCGAGACAGGGGGCGGCAAGACCCAGTACTTC. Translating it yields CASSAETGGGKTQYF.

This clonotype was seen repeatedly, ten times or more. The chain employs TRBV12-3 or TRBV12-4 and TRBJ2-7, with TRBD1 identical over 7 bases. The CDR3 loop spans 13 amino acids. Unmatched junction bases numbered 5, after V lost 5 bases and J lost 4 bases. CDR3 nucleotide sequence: TGTGCCAGCAGTAAGACAGGGCGGTACGAGCAGTACTTC. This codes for CASSKTGRYEQYF.